The clone carrying this T cell receptor beta chain has a count of ten or more. The antigen is not known. Sequencing ends 3 residues short of the CDR3 end; the germline J gene provides the rest. Germline V gives CDR1 SGHVS, CDR2 FQNEAQ. The CDR3 is 15 residues long. Trimming left V 0 bases short and J 3 bases short, with 10 bases between. These data are taken from a study of T cell clonality in common variable immunodeficiency. Points from the study as a whole: Reportedly, TCR beta sequences from common variable immunodeficiency showed fewer deletions and N-nucleotide insertions.

Most patients and controls had Caucasian heritage. Generated by immunoSEQ multiplex PCR, the TCRdb table keeps only in-frame clones and is missing some. The data show tens of thousands of clones, with none appearing a single time. This receptor was taken from a human donor with common variable immunodeficiency. The sequenced material came from peripheral blood mononuclear cells. The V and J genes are TRBV7-8 and TRBJ2-3, with D possibly being TRBD2 (6 bases). The CDR3 here is CASSLARGKTDTQYF. CDR3 bases read: TGTGCCAGCAGCTTAGCCCGGGGGAAAACAGATACG.